This entry lists 25 T cell receptor beta chains sequenced from one sample in a study of technical replicates of blood from several donors. The assay was immunoSEQ multiplex PCR, and TCRdb's table has in-frame clones only and misses some. The top ten clones hold about 0.21% of a sample with more than 90,000 clones, nearly 97% of them seen once. The sample taken for sequencing was T cells isolated from PBMCs. The receptors were gathered from a human donor in good health.

The chain combines TRBV18 with TRBJ2-1, with unresolved D. The CDR3 runs 16 residues. Germline V gene sequence: CDR1 KGHSH, CDR2 LQKENI. Trimming pared 4 bases from V and 0 bases from J, leaving 13 bases between. The CDR3 spells CASSRQPRSSYNEQFF. The CDR3 coding sequence is TGTGCCAGCTCACGTCAACCAAGGAGCTCCTACAATGAGCAGTTCTTC.

The J gene is TRBJ2-2, the V gene TRBV29-1; D perhaps matches TRBD2 (7 bases). CDR3 length: 11 residues. Germline V lookup: CDR1 SQVTM, CDR2 ANQGSEA. The V end was cut by 3 bases, the J end by 15 bases, with 14 bases between. The CDR3 here is CSVERGGKVFF. In DNA form, the CDR3 reads TGCAGCGTTGAGCGCGGGGGCAAGGTGTTTTTT.

The J gene is TRBJ2-7, the V gene TRBV27; 12 bases line up with TRBD2. Per the germline V gene, CDR1 is MNHEY and CDR2 is SMNVEV (reference sequence). CDR3 length: 14 amino acids. Unmatched junction bases numbered 3, after V lost 9 bases and J lost 0 bases. CDR3 region: CASGTSGFSYEQYF. CDR3 nucleotide sequence: TGTGCCAGTGGGACTAGCGGGTTCTCCTACGAGCAGTACTTC.

V usage is TRBV7-6 and J usage is TRBJ2-1; D may be TRBD2 (6 bases). Trimming took 5 bases from V and 9 from J, leaving 14 bases between them. CDR1 and CDR2 from the germline V gene are SGHVS and FNYEAQ. This CDR3 has 13 residues. In DNA form, the CDR3 reads TGTGCCAGCAGCGAGACTCCGGGAGCTGAGCAGTTCTTC. Translated: CASSETPGAEQFF.

This clone appeared once. The rearrangement uses TRBV28 and TRBJ1-2; TRBD1 matches 9 bases. The length of the CDR3 is 15 residues. Germline trimming cut 5 bases from V and 4 bases from J; bases unmatched to any gene: 8. The germline V gene has CDR1 MDHEN and CDR2 SYDVKM. The CDR3 nucleotides are TGTGCCAGCAGTCTCCAGGGACAGGGTGGCTATGGCTACACCTTC. It translates to CASSLQGQGGYGYTF.

The V gene is TRBV5-4, the J gene TRBJ1-6; D remains ambiguous. The CDR3 runs to 14 residues. With 4 bases removed from V and 3 bases from J, the gap between germline ends came to 8 bases. Germline assignment: CDR1 SGHNT and CDR2 YYREEE (reference sequence). DNA for the CDR3: TGTGCCAGCAGCGCGTCCGGCTATAATTCACCCCTCCACTTT. This sequence encodes CASSASGYNSPLHF.

The chain is built from TRBV12-5 and TRBJ1-4; possibly TRBD1 for D (5 bases). V lost 3 bases to trimming and J lost 7 bases, with 12 bases between them. Germline assignment: CDR1 LGHNT and CDR2 FRNRAP. This CDR3 comprises 14 residues. The CDR3 nucleotides read TGTGCTAGTGGTTTTGGGCAGGGCGGTGAAAAACTGTTTTTT. As protein: CASGFGQGGEKLFF.

The genes are TRBV11-3 and TRBJ2-2; a weak D match, TRBD2 (5 bases). The V gene lost 5 bases and the J gene lost 0 bases, with 13 bases spanning the gap. Germline lookup yields CDR1 SGHNT and CDR2 YENEEA. This CDR3 comprises 16 residues. CDR3 bases: TGTGCCAGCAGCGCAACTAGATGGGCGAACACCGGGGAGCTGTTTTTT. This gives the protein CASSATRWANTGELFF.

This clone appeared a single time. The chain uses TRBV5-4 and TRBJ2-2; no clear D gene. Trimming shortened V by 2 bases and J by 1 base, and 3 bases separated the two germline ends. The CDR3 has 13 amino acids. The germline V gene encodes CDR1 SGHNT and CDR2 YYREEE (reference sequence). The CDR3: CASSFGNTGELFF. CDR3 DNA sequence: TGTGCCAGCAGCTTCGGGAACACCGGGGAGCTGTTTTTT.

The rearrangement links TRBV2 to TRBJ2-5; 10 bases fit TRBD2. The CDR3 covers 16 residues. The V gene end was trimmed by 6 bases and the J gene end by 0 bases; junction bases not matched to a gene: 7. The germline gives CDR1 SNHLY, CDR2 FYNNEI. The CDR3 coding sequence is TGTGCCAGCAGCACTGGACTAGCGGTGTACCAAGAGACCCAGTACTTC. Translation gives CASSTGLAVYQETQYF.

The CDR3 protein is CASGLSRELGSQPQHF. The CDR3 nucleotides are TGTGCTAGTGGTTTGTCTAGGGAGTTAGGGAGTCAGCCCCAGCATTTT. This chain connects TRBV12-5 to TRBJ1-5; no reliable D call. Germline V gives CDR1 LGHNT, CDR2 FRNRAP. The germline V and J ends were trimmed by 2 bases and 6 bases, with 17 bases remaining between them. CDR3 length: 16 amino acids.

This chain uses TRBV5-6 with TRBJ2-7; TRBD1 aligns across 8 bases. CDR3 length: 15 residues. Unmatched junction bases numbered 12, after V lost 4 bases and J lost 6 bases. Germline-derived CDR1 and CDR2 are SGHDT and YYEEEE. This CDR3 is CASSTTGQGAVEQYF. The CDR3 nucleotides read TGTGCCAGCAGCACCACCGGACAGGGAGCGGTCGAGCAGTACTTC.

The CDR3 here is CASSVRDIYYGYTF. CDR3 bases: TGTGCCAGCAGCGTCAGGGATATCTACTATGGCTACACCTTC. The chain employs TRBV2 and TRBJ1-2, with D perhaps TRBD1 (5 bases). This CDR3 comprises 14 residues. Trimming took off 6 bases at V and 3 bases at J, with 14 bases between the two ends. Germline V gene lookup returns CDR1 SNHLY and CDR2 FYNNEI. The whole variable domain, remainder taken from reference TRBV2 and TRBJ1-2, is EPEVTQTPSHQVTQMGQEVILRCVPISNHLYFYWYRQILGQKVEFLVSFYNNEISEKSEIFDDQFSVERPDGSNFTLKIRSTKLEDSAMYFCASSVRDIYYGYTFGSGTRLTVV.

CDR3 DNA: TGTGCCAGCAGCTTAGCGCTATATTCGGCCCGCGCTAGCGGGAGTGTGAATGAGCAGTTCTTC. This encodes CASSLALYSARASGSVNEQFF. The chain joins TRBV7-6 to TRBJ2-1; 10 bases align to TRBD2. V shed 0 bases, J shed 7 bases, and the junction held 21 bases outside the gene matches. CDR1 SGHVS and CDR2 FNYEAQ come from the germline V gene. This CDR3 is built from 21 residues.

The chain combines TRBV29-1 with TRBJ2-7; a weak D match, TRBD1 (6 bases). In germline, CDR1 is SQVTM, CDR2 ANQGSEA. V was pared by 6 bases and J by 2 bases, with 26 bases between. The CDR3 sequence is 17 residues long. The DNA for the CDR3 is TGCAGCGTGACCGGGACAAGGCAGGACCCTACGCCCTACGAGCAGTACTTC. Its translation is CSVTGTRQDPTPYEQYF.

The rearrangement joins TRBV6-1 to TRBJ2-2; TRBD2 agrees at 9 bases. Trimming took 6 bases from V and 4 from J; bases not matched to a gene: 6. The CDR3 totals 15 residues. The germline V gene has CDR1 MNHNS and CDR2 SASEGT. The CDR3 region has the DNA TGTGCCAGCAGGGGTGCGGGGGGGCGCACCGGGGAGCTGTTTTTT. This sequence encodes CASRGAGGRTGELFF.

This clone was recorded only once. The rearrangement joins TRBV6-4 to TRBJ2-7; 9 bases agree with TRBD1. This CDR3 contains 13 residues. The V gene's germline CDR1 is MRHNA and CDR2 SNTAGT. The ends lost 8 bases at V and 4 bases at J; junction bases unmatched: 6. Here the CDR3 reads CASGQGPLYEQYF. In DNA, the CDR3 is TGTGCCAGCGGACAGGGGCCCCTTTACGAGCAGTACTTC.

The V and J genes are TRBV7-2 and TRBJ1-2; maybe TRBD1 (6 bases). The CDR3 loop spans 15 amino acids. V was shortened by 3 bases and J by 1 base, with 12 bases between the two germline ends. The germline V gene encodes CDR1 SGHTA and CDR2 FQGNSA. CDR3 DNA: TGTGCCAGCAGCTTCCCGGGACATCGTAACTATGGCTACACCTTC. This sequence encodes CASSFPGHRNYGYTF.

The J gene is TRBJ2-3, the V gene TRBV28; 9 nucleotides line up with TRBD1. The CDR3 consists of 15 residues. Germline assignment: CDR1 MDHEN and CDR2 SYDVKM. V shed 6 bases, J shed 6 bases, and the junction held 10 bases outside the gene matches. The CDR3 sequence: CASSTRTGTGDTQYF. CDR3 coding DNA: TGTGCCAGCAGCACAAGAACCGGGACAGGGGATACGCAGTATTTT.

The chain combines TRBV10-3 with TRBJ2-1; TRBD2 matches at 14 bases. Germline V gives CDR1 ENHRY, CDR2 SYGVKD. There are 15 residues in the CDR3. Losses at the gene ends were 5 bases for V and 6 bases for J; bases not matched to a gene: 3. The CDR3: CAISSGTSGSNEQFF. Written as DNA, the CDR3 is TGTGCCATCAGTTCTGGGACTAGCGGGAGCAATGAGCAGTTCTTC.

The rearrangement links TRBV7-2 to TRBJ1-5; 8 positions match TRBD1. The CDR3 runs 14 residues. The germline CDR1 and CDR2 sequences are SGHTA and FQGNSA. V dropped 3 bases and J dropped 7; count of bases not matched to a gene: 5. The CDR3: CASSFRGQGQPQHF. The CDR3 DNA sequence: TGTGCCAGCAGCTTCAGGGGGCAGGGACAGCCCCAGCATTTT.

The chain combines TRBV29-1 with TRBJ2-1, with TRBD2 matching 11 bases. The germline V gene has CDR1 SQVTM and CDR2 ANQGSEA. The V segment lost 3 bases and the J segment 15 bases; nucleotides outside the gene matches: 7. This CDR3 region has 12 residues. The CDR3 DNA is TGCAGCGTTGATGCACTAGCGGGAGTCGGGTTCTTC. This sequence encodes CSVDALAGVGFF.

The V call is TRBV9, the J call TRBJ2-1, with 9 bases aligning to TRBD2. The CDR3 sequence is 16 residues long. V dropped 1 base and J dropped 7; count of bases not matched to a gene: 9. In germline, CDR1 is SGDLS, CDR2 YYNGEE. DNA for the CDR3: TGTGCCAGCAGCGTACTAGCGGGGACCGCGGGTAATGAGCAGTTCTTC. Translation: CASSVLAGTAGNEQFF.

V usage is TRBV29-1 and J usage is TRBJ1-1; D gene ambiguous. The CDR3 has 16 residues. CDR1 is SQVTM and CDR2 is ANQGSEA in the germline V gene. V lost 3 bases and J lost 0, with 17 bases in between. The CDR3 bases are TGCAGCGTTGATAAAGCGGCCGCGAATATGAACACTGAAGCTTTCTTT. Protein product: CSVDKAAANMNTEAFF.

The chain carries TRBV9 and TRBJ2-7, with 10 bases identical to TRBD2. With V trimmed by 2 bases and J by 6 bases, 5 bases remained unmatched. This CDR3 is built from 14 residues. Per germline, CDR1 SGDLS and CDR2 YYNGEE. Here the CDR3 DNA reads TGTGCCAGCAGCGTCGGCCTAGCGGGAGCCGAGCAGTACTTC. It yields the protein CASSVGLAGAEQYF.